These T cell receptor beta chains were read from a single sample in a study of cytomegalovirus exposure and HLA in healthy donors. Clones were sequenced by immunoSEQ multiplex PCR, and TCRdb holds only the in-frame ones, with some missing. This table holds 100,000 to 150,000 clones, over 70% found once. The sequenced material came from PBMCs. The receptors derive from a woman aged 40 to 50 in good health and CMV-seronegative. Both conserved end residues are part of each CDR3. A D gene is named only where the DNA matches it firmly.

V gene: TRBV9; D gene: TRBD1; CDR3 protein: CASSGTGGDYGYTF
V gene: TRBV9; D gene: TRBD2; CDR3 protein: CASSHGGTSVTDTQYF
V gene: TRBV6-1; D gene: -; CDR3 protein: CASSEGPIHLGAYGYTF
V gene: TRBV5-1; D gene: TRBD1; CDR3 protein: CATSRSGQGADTQYF
V gene: TRBV18; D gene: -; CDR3 protein: CASSPPVGVGGEAFF
V gene: TRBV27; D gene: TRBD2; CDR3 protein: CASSFRGGTDTQYF
V gene: TRBV4-1; D gene: TRBD2; CDR3 protein: CASSQGSLTLAAYEQYF
V gene: TRBV5-1; D gene: TRBD1; CDR3 protein: CASSRTGEQETQYF
V gene: TRBV27; D gene: TRBD2; CDR3 protein: CASSLMASGDYEQFF
V gene: TRBV7-6; D gene: -; CDR3 protein: CASSSDSSSSYNEQFF
V gene: TRBV27; D gene: -; CDR3 protein: CASSLSTGLGNQPQHF
V gene: TRBV6-4; D gene: -; CDR3 protein: CASSGRAGANVLTF
V gene: TRBV5-1; D gene: TRBD1; CDR3 protein: CASSFEGGPGNTIYF
V gene: TRBV27; D gene: TRBD2; CDR3 protein: CASSPLASGKYEQYF
V gene: TRBV4-2; D gene: -; CDR3 protein: CASSQDRQKTNYNEQFF
V gene: TRBV19; D gene: -; CDR3 protein: CASTPGRQPQHF
V gene: TRBV6-6; D gene: -; CDR3 protein: CASSLRLRPYEQYF
V gene: TRBV5-4; D gene: TRBD1; CDR3 protein: CASSNRDRGGDEQFF
V gene: TRBV6-6; D gene: TRBD1; CDR3 protein: CASSPRQGPNEKLFF
V gene: TRBV11-2; D gene: TRBD2; CDR3 protein: CASSLVLAGREQYF
V gene: TRBV11-3; D gene: TRBD2; CDR3 protein: CASSLGLAGAATDTQYF
V gene: TRBV5-4; D gene: TRBD1; CDR3 protein: CASSLLAGGYTGELFF
V gene: TRBV18; D gene: -; CDR3 protein: CASSPSSGGGTEAFF
V gene: TRBV4-1; D gene: TRBD1; CDR3 protein: CASSQGTGRSYEQYF
V gene: TRBV2; D gene: -; CDR3 protein: CASSERGGLLNSPLHF
V gene: TRBV25-1; D gene: -; CDR3 protein: CASSAPGGEAFF
V gene: TRBV6-5; D gene: TRBD1; CDR3 protein: CASSDTGGSYEQYF
V gene: TRBV28; D gene: -; CDR3 protein: CASALWESGREQYF
V gene: TRBV7-9; D gene: -; CDR3 protein: CASSFDSATNEKLFF
V gene: TRBV7-2; D gene: -; CDR3 protein: CASSLGTGNLGYTF
V gene: TRBV19; D gene: TRBD2; CDR3 protein: CASSMASSGRGDTQYF
V gene: TRBV19; D gene: -; CDR3 protein: CASSISVGNQPQHF
V gene: TRBV7-6; D gene: TRBD1; CDR3 protein: CASSKGQVIGEAFF
V gene: TRBV6-1; D gene: TRBD1; CDR3 protein: CASRKAQGADEKLFF
V gene: TRBV18; D gene: TRBD1; CDR3 protein: CASSSQTGTGHNEQFF
V gene: TRBV10-3; D gene: TRBD1; CDR3 protein: CAISDRDRSTDTQYF
V gene: TRBV19; D gene: -; CDR3 protein: CASSTTRGTEAFF
V gene: TRBV6-6; D gene: TRBD1; CDR3 protein: CASSGTGGGPLHF
V gene: TRBV2; D gene: TRBD1; CDR3 protein: CASVQGAQRDTQYF
V gene: TRBV10-3; D gene: TRBD1; CDR3 protein: CAISAKRETGSNEKLFF
V gene: TRBV2; D gene: -; CDR3 protein: CASLVGETQYF
V gene: TRBV18; D gene: -; CDR3 protein: CASSRGDRTNEKLFF
V gene: TRBV7-2; D gene: TRBD1; CDR3 protein: CASSLGGGGGELFF
V gene: TRBV7-9; D gene: -; CDR3 protein: CASSPLPRYGYTF
V gene: TRBV13; D gene: TRBD2; CDR3 protein: CASAPGGIGSYNEQFF
V gene: TRBV6-1; D gene: -; CDR3 protein: CASSEALRGAAYEQYF
V gene: TRBV7-9; D gene: -; CDR3 protein: CASSLVFWQGRNEQFF
V gene: TRBV27; D gene: -; CDR3 protein: CASSLSPLSLRGYTF
V gene: TRBV27; D gene: TRBD2; CDR3 protein: CASSLLAVSYEQYF
V gene: TRBV11-2; D gene: -; CDR3 protein: CASSLFRQGSSYNSPLHF
V gene: TRBV7-2; D gene: -; CDR3 protein: CASSLGQTNTEAFF
V gene: TRBV28; D gene: TRBD1; CDR3 protein: CASSTGGNQPQHF
V gene: TRBV28; D gene: TRBD1; CDR3 protein: CASSSTRTDRGLASEQYF
V gene: TRBV7-8; D gene: -; CDR3 protein: CASSPPASMVGEQFF
V gene: TRBV19; D gene: -; CDR3 protein: CASRSAPGSTEAFF
V gene: TRBV28; D gene: -; CDR3 protein: CASSFGRGNTEAFF
V gene: TRBV5-1; D gene: TRBD1; CDR3 protein: CASSPRGRQETQYF
V gene: TRBV14; D gene: TRBD1; CDR3 protein: CASSQDGGTGSGTNQPQHF